This T cell receptor (beta chain) derives from a study of siplizumab effects on memory and regulatory T cells. The V gene lost 7 bases and the J gene lost 0 bases, with 10 bases spanning the gap. The germline CDR1 and CDR2 sequences are SGHRS and YFSETQ. This CDR3 contains 13 residues. Around 100,000 TCR templates underwent assay in each sample. Assay: immunoSEQ multiplex PCR; the TCRdb copy retains only in-frame clones and omits some. Here the sample spans around 100,000 clones, about 91% being singletons. Comments on this clone: The antigen is not known.

Findings and limits, study-wide: A mean of approximately 70% of mappable alloreactive CD4+ clones were Treg-derived with siplizumab, compared with more than 25% in controls.

This clonotype was sampled from a human donor in good health. Some clones in this sample may be carry-over from other donors' samples. V is TRBV5-1 and J is TRBJ1-2; no firm D call. Sequencing input: CD4+ T cells sorted from blood. The CDR3 nucleotides are TGCGCCAGCCGGGAGGGTTCTAACTATGGCTACACCTTC. This translates into CASREGSNYGYTF.